A single sample is the source of the 5 T cell receptor beta chains below, sequenced in a study of radiation and T cells in renal cell carcinoma. Using immunoSEQ multiplex PCR, the repertoire was profiled, and TCRdb retains in-frame clones only, with some absent. In the table there are about 130,000 clones, more than 70% of which are singletons. Time point described: blood 2 weeks post-SBRT. Treatment reported: 15 Gy SBRT to primary tumor, nephrectomy 4 weeks later. Sample: blood, taken from a patient whose treatment included radiotherapy and nephrectomy. The receptors shown here come from a woman in her seventies with renal cell carcinoma.

The chain joins TRBV7-2 to TRBJ2-3; perhaps TRBD2 as D (6 bases). The length of the CDR3 is 14 residues. Germline CDR1 and CDR2: SGHTA and FQGNSA. The germline V and J ends were trimmed by 6 bases and 0 bases, with 10 bases remaining between them. The CDR3 DNA sequence: TGTGCCAGCAGGGAGGGGACTAGCACAGATACGCAGTATTTT. It yields the protein CASREGTSTDTQYF.

V is TRBV4-3 and J is TRBJ2-6; TRBD1 agrees at 8 bases. The ends lost 4 bases at V and 0 bases at J; junction bases unmatched: 11. The germline V gene has CDR1 LGHNA and CDR2 YSLEER. The CDR3 is 19 amino acids. In DNA form, the CDR3 reads TGCGCCAGCAGCCGTCAAACAGGGGGTGCCCCCTCTGGGGCCAACGTCCTGACTTTC. Encoded protein: CASSRQTGGAPSGANVLTF.

This clone was observed a single time. Here the CDR3 DNA reads TGTGCCAGCAGCCAAGGACTAGCGGTAACCCACCAGGAGCTGTTTTTT. Protein product: CASSQGLAVTHQELFF. The rearrangement uses TRBV4-2 and TRBJ2-2; 9 nucleotides align to TRBD2. J gave up 10 bases and V 1 base, and 10 bases lay outside the gene matches. The CDR3 contains 16 residues. Germline V lookup: CDR1 LGHNA, CDR2 YNFKEQ.

This clone was counted a single time. Other DNA sequences within the sample encode an identical CDR3. V is TRBV4-1 and J is TRBJ1-2; D uncertain. The CDR3 has 15 residues. Trimming stripped 0 bases from V and 4 bases from J, with 12 bases between. Looked up from germline, CDR1 is MGHRA and CDR2 is YSYEKL. CDR3 bases: TGCGCCAGCAGCCAAGACCTGACGGCACCCTATGGCTACACCTTC. It is translated as CASSQDLTAPYGYTF.

The V gene is TRBV5-6, the J gene TRBJ2-2; D might be TRBD2 (5 bases). The V end was cut by 1 base, the J end by 3 bases, with 10 bases between. Germline V gene data show CDR1 as SGHDT and CDR2 as YYEEEE. This CDR3 is 15 amino acids long. CDR3 sequence (DNA): TGTGCCAGCAGCTTGCGGGATCTGGACACCGGGGAGCTGTTTTTT. It encodes CASSLRDLDTGELFF.